Included here is one T cell receptor (beta chain) sequence, with context. Amplification used 60 Vbeta primers and 13 Jbeta primers. Method: immunoSEQ multiplex PCR; TCRdb's copy keeps in-frame clones and lacks some. This table holds roughly 130,000 clones, approximately 80% found once. The data were taken from a study of cytomegalovirus exposure and HLA in healthy donors. Deletions cut 0 bases from V and 3 bases from J, with 6 bases between. CDR1 GTSNPN and CDR2 SVGIG come from the germline V gene (reference sequence). CDR3 length equals 13 residues. The V call is TRBV30, the J call TRBJ2-1; D not certain. The clonotype comes from a male donor in good health and CMV-seronegative. Sequencing used PBMCs. The CDR3 loop is CAWSVHRYNEQFF. In nucleotides, the CDR3 is TGTGCCTGGAGTGTACACCGCTACAATGAGCAGTTCTTC.